This T cell receptor beta chain is from a study of T cell responses to AZD1222 COVID-19 vaccine. General observations from the study: At 160-218 and 743-854, vaccine-associated CD4 TCRs were dominant, and they spanned spike.

This clone was detected only a few times. Its specificity is unknown. CDR3 length equals 16 residues. Germline V lookup: CDR1 LGHNA, CDR2 YSLEER. The V end was cut by 1 base, the J end by 10 bases, with 17 bases between. TCRdb keeps only in-frame clones here, not all; method: immunoSEQ multiplex PCR. The sample contains roughly 100,000 clones, around nine tenths of which appear only once. The V and J genes are TRBV4-3 and TRBJ1-6; possible D gene TRBD1, 5 bases. This receptor was taken from an adult who received the MenACWY meningococcal vaccine as a control. Sequences were derived from peripheral blood, sampled 28 days after the second dose of the MenACWY control vaccine. CDR3: CASSQVRSRVESPLHF. The DNA of the CDR3 is TGCGCCAGCAGCCAAGTACGGAGCAGGGTGGAATCACCCCTCCACTTT.